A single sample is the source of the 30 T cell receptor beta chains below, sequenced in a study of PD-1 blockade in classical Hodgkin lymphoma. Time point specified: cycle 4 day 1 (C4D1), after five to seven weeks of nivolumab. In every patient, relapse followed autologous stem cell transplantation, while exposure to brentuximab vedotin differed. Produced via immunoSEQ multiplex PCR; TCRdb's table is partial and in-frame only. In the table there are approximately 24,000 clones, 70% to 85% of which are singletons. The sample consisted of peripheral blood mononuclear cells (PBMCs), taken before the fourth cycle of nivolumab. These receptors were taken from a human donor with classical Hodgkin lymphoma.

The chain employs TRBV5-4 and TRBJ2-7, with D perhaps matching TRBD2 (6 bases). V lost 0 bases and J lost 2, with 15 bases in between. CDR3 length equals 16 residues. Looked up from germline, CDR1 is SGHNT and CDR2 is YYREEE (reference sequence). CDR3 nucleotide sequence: TGTGCCAGCAGCTTGGCCGGGGCTAGCGTTACCTACGAGCAGTACTTC. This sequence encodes CASSLAGASVTYEQYF.

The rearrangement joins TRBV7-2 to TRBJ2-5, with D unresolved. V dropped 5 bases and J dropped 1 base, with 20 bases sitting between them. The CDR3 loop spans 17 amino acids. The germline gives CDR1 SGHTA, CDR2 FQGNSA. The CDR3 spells CASSQRPPSWAQETQYF. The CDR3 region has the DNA TGTGCCAGCAGCCAGAGGCCGCCATCATGGGCCCAAGAGACCCAGTACTTC.

CDR3 in DNA: TGTGCCAGCAGTTTATTTTCCCAAGGGTCAGATACGCAGTATTTT. This codes for CASSLFSQGSDTQYF. The chain carries TRBV27 and TRBJ2-3; D is undetermined. V shed 1 base and J shed 4 bases, with 12 bases lying between them. Germline-derived CDR1 and CDR2 are MNHEY and SMNVEV (reference sequence). The CDR3 runs 15 residues.

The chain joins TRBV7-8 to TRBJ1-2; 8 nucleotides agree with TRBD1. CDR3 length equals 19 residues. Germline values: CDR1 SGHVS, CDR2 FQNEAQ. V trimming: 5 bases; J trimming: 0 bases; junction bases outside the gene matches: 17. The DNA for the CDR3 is TGTGCCAGCAGCCCAACCCGGGCGGGACAGGCGTCGACTAACTATGGCTACACCTTC. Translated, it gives CASSPTRAGQASTNYGYTF.

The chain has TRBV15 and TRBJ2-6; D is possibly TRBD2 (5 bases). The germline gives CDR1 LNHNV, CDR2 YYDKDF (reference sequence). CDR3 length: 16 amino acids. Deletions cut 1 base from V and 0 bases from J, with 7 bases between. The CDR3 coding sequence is TGTGCCACCAGCAGAGGGAGGAACTCTGGGGCCAACGTCCTGACTTTC. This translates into CATSRGRNSGANVLTF.

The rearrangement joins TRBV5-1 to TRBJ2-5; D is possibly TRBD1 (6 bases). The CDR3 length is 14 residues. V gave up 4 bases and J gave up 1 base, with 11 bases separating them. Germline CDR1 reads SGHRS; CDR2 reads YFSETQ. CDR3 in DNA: TGCGCCAGCAGCGGGGGACACCGCCAAGAGACCCAGTACTTC. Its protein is CASSGGHRQETQYF.

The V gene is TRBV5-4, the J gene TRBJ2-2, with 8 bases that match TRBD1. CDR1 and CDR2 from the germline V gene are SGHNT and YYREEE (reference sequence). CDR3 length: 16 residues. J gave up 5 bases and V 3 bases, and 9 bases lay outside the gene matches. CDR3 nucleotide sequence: TGTGCCAGCAGCTCGGAGACAGGGGCGGGGACCGGGGAGCTGTTTTTT. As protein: CASSSETGAGTGELFF.

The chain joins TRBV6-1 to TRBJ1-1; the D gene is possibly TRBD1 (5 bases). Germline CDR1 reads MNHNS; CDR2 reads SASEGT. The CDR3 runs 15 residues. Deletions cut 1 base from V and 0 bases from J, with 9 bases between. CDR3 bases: TGTGCCAGCAGTGAAGGGACATGGTTGAACACTGAAGCTTTCTTT. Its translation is CASSEGTWLNTEAFF.

CDR3: CASSFFGRWANVLTF. CDR3 nucleotides: TGTGCCAGCAGTTTCTTCGGTCGGTGGGCCAACGTCCTGACTTTC. V usage is TRBV28 and J usage is TRBJ2-6; D remains unclear. The CDR3 runs to 15 residues. Between the trimmed V and J ends, which lost 3 bases and 5 bases, there was a span of 11 bases. Germline-derived CDR1 and CDR2 are MDHEN and SYDVKM. Full variable domain (outside the CDR3, taken from reference TRBV28 and TRBJ2-6): DVKVTQSSRYLVKRTGEKVFLECVQDMDHENMFWYRQDPGLGLRLIYFSYDVKMKEKGDIPEGYSVSREKKERFSLILESASTNQTSMYLCASSFFGRWANVLTFGAGSRLTVL.

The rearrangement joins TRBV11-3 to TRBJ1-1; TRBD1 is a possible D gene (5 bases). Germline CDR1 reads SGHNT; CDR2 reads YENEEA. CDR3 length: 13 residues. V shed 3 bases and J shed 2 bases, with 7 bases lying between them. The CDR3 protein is CASSFGGNTEAFF. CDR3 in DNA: TGTGCCAGCAGCTTTGGGGGAAACACTGAAGCTTTCTTT.

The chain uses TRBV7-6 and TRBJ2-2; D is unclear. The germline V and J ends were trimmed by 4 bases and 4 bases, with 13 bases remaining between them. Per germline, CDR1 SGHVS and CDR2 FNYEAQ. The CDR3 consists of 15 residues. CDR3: CASSSRSGPTGELFF. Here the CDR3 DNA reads TGTGCCAGCAGCTCCCGGTCTGGGCCCACCGGGGAGCTGTTTTTT.

CDR3: CSVEPSSTDTQYF. DNA of the CDR3: TGCAGCGTTGAACCCTCCAGCACAGATACGCAGTATTTT. J is TRBJ2-3 and V is TRBV29-1, with D unclear. Per the germline V gene, CDR1 is SQVTM and CDR2 is ANQGSEA. The CDR3 sequence is 13 residues long. V lost 2 bases and J lost 0, with 6 bases in between.

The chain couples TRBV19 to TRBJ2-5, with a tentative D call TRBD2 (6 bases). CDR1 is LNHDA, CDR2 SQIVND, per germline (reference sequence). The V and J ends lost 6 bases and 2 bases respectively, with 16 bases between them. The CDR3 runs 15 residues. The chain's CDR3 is CASSRSKGLQETQYF. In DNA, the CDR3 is TGTGCCAGTAGCCGATCGAAAGGACTACAAGAGACCCAGTACTTC.

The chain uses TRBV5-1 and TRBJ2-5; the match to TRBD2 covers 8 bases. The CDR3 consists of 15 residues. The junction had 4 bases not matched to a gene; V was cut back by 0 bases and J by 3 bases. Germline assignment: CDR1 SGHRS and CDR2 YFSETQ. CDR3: CASSLVPGLEETQYF. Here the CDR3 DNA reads TGCGCCAGCAGCTTGGTTCCGGGACTAGAAGAGACCCAGTACTTC. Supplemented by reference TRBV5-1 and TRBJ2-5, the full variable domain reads KAGVTQTPRYLIKTRGQQVTLSCSPISGHRSVSWYQQTPGQGLQFLFEYFSETQRNKGNFPGRFSGRQFSNSRSEMNVSTLELGDSALYLCASSLVPGLEETQYFGPGTRLLVL.

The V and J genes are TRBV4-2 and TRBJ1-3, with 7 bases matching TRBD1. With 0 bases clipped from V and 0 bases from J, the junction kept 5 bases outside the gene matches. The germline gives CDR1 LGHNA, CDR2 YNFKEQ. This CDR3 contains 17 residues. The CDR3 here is CASSQEKSGGSGNTIYF. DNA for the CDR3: TGTGCCAGCAGCCAAGAAAAATCAGGGGGCTCTGGAAACACCATATATTTT.

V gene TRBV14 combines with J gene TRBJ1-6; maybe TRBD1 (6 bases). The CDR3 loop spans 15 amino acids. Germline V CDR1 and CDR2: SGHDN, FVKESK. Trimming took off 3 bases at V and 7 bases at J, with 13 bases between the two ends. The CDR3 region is CASSHSTGWNSPLHF. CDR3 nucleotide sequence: TGTGCCAGCAGCCACTCCACAGGGTGGAATTCACCCCTCCACTTT.

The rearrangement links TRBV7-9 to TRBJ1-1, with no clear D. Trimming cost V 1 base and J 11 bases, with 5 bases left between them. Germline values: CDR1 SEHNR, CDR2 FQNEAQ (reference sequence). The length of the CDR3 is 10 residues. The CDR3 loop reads CASSLEFAFF. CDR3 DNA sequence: TGTGCCAGCAGCTTAGAATTTGCTTTCTTT.

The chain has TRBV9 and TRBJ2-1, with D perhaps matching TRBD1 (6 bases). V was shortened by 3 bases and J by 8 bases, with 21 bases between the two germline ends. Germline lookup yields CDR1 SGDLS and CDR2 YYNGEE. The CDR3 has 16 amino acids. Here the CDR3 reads CASSAGVRGVRDEQFF. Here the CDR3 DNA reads TGTGCCAGCAGCGCAGGGGTCCGGGGAGTTAGGGATGAGCAGTTCTTC.

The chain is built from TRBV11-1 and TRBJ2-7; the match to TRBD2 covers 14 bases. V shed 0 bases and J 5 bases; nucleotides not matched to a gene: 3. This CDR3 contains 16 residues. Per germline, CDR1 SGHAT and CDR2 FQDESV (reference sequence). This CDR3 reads CASSLAGLAGADEQYF. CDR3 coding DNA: TGTGCCAGCAGCTTAGCGGGACTAGCGGGAGCGGACGAGCAGTACTTC.

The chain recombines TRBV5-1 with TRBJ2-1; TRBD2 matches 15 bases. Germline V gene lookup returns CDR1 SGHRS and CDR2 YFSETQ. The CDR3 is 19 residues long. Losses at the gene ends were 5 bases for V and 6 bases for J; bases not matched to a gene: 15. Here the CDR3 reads CASRHRDIRTSGRVNEQFF. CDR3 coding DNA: TGCGCCAGCAGACACCGGGACATTCGGACTAGCGGGAGGGTCAATGAGCAGTTCTTC.

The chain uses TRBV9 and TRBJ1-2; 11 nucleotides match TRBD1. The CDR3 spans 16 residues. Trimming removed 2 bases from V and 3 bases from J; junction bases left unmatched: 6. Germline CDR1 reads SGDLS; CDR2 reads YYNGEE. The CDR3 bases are TGTGCCAGCAGCGTTACATCGGGACAGGGGGACTATGGCTACACCTTC. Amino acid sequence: CASSVTSGQGDYGYTF.

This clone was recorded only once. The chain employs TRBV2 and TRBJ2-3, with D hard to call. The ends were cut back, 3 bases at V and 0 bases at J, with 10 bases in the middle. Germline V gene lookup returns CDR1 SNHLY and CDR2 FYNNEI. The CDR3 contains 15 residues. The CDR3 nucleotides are TGTGCCAGCAGTGATATAAGCAGGAGCACAGATACGCAGTATTTT. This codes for CASSDISRSTDTQYF. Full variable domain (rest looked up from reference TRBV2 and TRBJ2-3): EPEVTQTPSHQVTQMGQEVILRCVPISNHLYFYWYRQILGQKVEFLVSFYNNEISEKSEIFDDQFSVERPDGSNFTLKIRSTKLEDSAMYFCASSDISRSTDTQYFGPGTRLTVL.

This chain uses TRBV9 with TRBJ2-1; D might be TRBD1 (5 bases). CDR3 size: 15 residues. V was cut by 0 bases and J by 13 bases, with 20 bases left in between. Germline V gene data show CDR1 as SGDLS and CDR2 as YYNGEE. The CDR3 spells CASSVAGHLTMSQFF. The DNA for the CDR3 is TGTGCCAGCAGCGTAGCCGGACATCTTACAATGAGCCAGTTCTTC.

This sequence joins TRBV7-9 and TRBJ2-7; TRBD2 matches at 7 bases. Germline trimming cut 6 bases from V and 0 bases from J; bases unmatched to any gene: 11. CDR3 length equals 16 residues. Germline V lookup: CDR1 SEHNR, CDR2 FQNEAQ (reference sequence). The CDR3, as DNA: TGTGCCAGCAGTCGCTTGACTAGCAGGAGCTCCTACGAGCAGTACTTC. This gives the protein CASSRLTSRSSYEQYF.

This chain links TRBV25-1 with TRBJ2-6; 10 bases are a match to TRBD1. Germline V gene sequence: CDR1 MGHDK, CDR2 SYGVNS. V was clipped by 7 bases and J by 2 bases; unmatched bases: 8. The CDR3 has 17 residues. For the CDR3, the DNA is TGTGCCAGCACTCCGGGACAGGGGATCACTGGGGCCAACGTCCTGACTTTC. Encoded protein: CASTPGQGITGANVLTF.

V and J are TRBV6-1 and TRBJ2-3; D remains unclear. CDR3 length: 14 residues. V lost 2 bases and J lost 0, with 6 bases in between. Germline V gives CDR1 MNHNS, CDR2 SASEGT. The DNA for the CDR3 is TGTGCCAGCAGTGAAAGCGTTAGCACAGATACGCAGTATTTT. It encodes CASSESVSTDTQYF.

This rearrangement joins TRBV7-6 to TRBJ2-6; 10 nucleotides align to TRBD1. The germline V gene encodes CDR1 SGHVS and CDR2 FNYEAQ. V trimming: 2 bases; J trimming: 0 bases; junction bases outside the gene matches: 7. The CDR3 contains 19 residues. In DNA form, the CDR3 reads TGTGCCAGCAGCTTAAGGCCGGGACAGGGGCACTCTGGGGCCAACGTCCTGACTTTC. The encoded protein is CASSLRPGQGHSGANVLTF.

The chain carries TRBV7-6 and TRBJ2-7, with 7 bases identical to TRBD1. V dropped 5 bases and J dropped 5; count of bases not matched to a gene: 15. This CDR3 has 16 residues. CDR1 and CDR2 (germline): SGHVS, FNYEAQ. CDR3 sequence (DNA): TGTGCCAGCAGCCCAGGCTCCACAGGGGCAGCCAACGAGCAGTACTTC. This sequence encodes CASSPGSTGAANEQYF.

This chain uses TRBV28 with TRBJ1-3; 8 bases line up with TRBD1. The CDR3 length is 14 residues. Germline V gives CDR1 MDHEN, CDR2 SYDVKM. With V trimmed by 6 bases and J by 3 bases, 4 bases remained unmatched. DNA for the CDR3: TGTGCCAGCAGAACAGGGGGTAGTGGAAACACCATATATTTT. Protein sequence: CASRTGGSGNTIYF.

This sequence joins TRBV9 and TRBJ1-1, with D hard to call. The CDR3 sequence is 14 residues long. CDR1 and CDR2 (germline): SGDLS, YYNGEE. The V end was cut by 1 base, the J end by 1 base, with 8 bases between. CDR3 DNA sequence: TGTGCCAGCAGCGTAACCGGAGCGAACACTGAAGCTTTCTTT. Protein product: CASSVTGANTEAFF.